This T cell receptor beta chain is from a study of T cell responses to AZD1222 COVID-19 vaccine. Study outcomes and limitations: Clonal diversity was possibly underestimated, and white British individuals and females predominated among donors. All repertoire sampling was performed exclusively after the peak T cell response.

Comment on this clone: Its target is unknown.

This CDR3 has 12 amino acids. V was trimmed by 4 bases and J by 7 bases, leaving 8 bases between them. Germline lookup yields CDR1 ENHRY and CDR2 SYGVKD. Data came from immunoSEQ multiplex PCR; TCRdb stores just in-frame clones and leaves some out. Here the sample spans around 180,000 clones, around nine tenths being singletons. The chain combines TRBV10-3 with TRBJ1-3; possible D gene TRBD1, 5 bases. The starting material was peripheral blood, obtained on day 0 of AZD1222 vaccination. This sequence originates from an adult in good health. CDR3 coding DNA: TGTGCCATCAGTGCACAGGACAACACCATATATTTT. Amino acid sequence: CAISAQDNTIYF.